Listed below are T cell receptor beta chains from one sample, sequenced in a study of a mutant IDH1 vaccine in newly diagnosed glioma. The antigens for these receptors are not known. Produced via immunoSEQ multiplex PCR; TCRdb's table is partial and in-frame only. The sample contains roughly 74,000 clones, 70% to 90% of which appear only once. The starting material was PBMCs, obtained from a glioma patient whose treatment included an IDH1 peptide vaccine. The receptor source for this set is a man aged 25-40 years with glioma. Some clones in this sample may be carry-over from other donors' samples. The CDR3 runs from the conserved cysteine through the conserved F or W. D genes are given only for firm matches. Part of the rows lack a size; the others show once, few, many or a class for expanded clones.

V gene	clone size	D gene	J gene	CDR3 DNA	CDR3 protein
TRBV4-2	-	TRBD2	TRBJ2-2	TGTGCCAGCAGTACCCCTAGCGGGAGGACCGGGGAGCTGTTTTTT	CASSTPSGRTGELFF
TRBV7-9	once	-	TRBJ2-5	TGTGCCAGCAGCCCGTCGACAGGACACCAAGAGACCCAGTACTTC	CASSPSTGHQETQYF
TRBV9	-	-	TRBJ1-1	TGTGCCAGCAGCGTCCGACCCGATAGTGGCACTGAAGCTTTCTTT	CASSVRPDSGTEAFF
TRBV21-1	-	-	TRBJ2-7	TGTGCCAGCAGCAAATGTCTAGCGGGAGTTATCTCCTACGAGCAGTACTTC	CASSKCLAGVISYEQYF
TRBV28	-	TRBD1	TRBJ1-2	TGTGCCAGCAGTTTATCTGACAGGGGGCGCGATGGCTACACCTTC	CASSLSDRGRDGYTF
TRBV27	-	TRBD1	TRBJ2-1	TGTGCCAGCTCACAGGGGGCGATGCGGGAGCAGTTCTTC	CASSQGAMREQFF
TRBV7-9	many	TRBD2	TRBJ2-5	TGTGCCAGCAGCCCTAGCGGGTTCCAAGAGACCCAGTACTTC	CASSPSGFQETQYF
TRBV5-6	-	-	TRBJ2-7	TGTGCCAGCAGCCGAGGAGACTACGAGCAGTACTTC	CASSRGDYEQYF
TRBV15	once	-	TRBJ2-2	TGTGCCACCAGCAGGACGGTCACCGGGGAGCTGTTTTTT	CATSRTVTGELFF
TRBV6-5	-	-	TRBJ2-5	TGTGCCAGCAGTTACGAGGGGACCCAGTACTTC	CASSYEGTQYF
TRBV2	-	-	TRBJ2-3	TGTGCCAGCAGTGATTCAGTTAGCACAGATACGCAGTATTTT	CASSDSVSTDTQYF
TRBV18	-	-	TRBJ1-6	TGTGCCAGCCTCCGGGACTTTAATTCACCCCTCCACTTT	CASLRDFNSPLHF
TRBV5-1	-	-	TRBJ1-3	TGCGCCAGCAGCTTTGAGGGCTCTGGAAACACCATATATTTT	CASSFEGSGNTIYF
TRBV28	-	-	TRBJ2-4	TGTGCCAGCAGTTCCCCAAGACGTATTCAGTACTTC	CASSSPRRIQYF
TRBV18	-	-	TRBJ1-4	TGTGCCAGCTCGCCGGGGGCGAGAGGTGAAAAACTGTTTTTT	CASSPGARGEKLFF
TRBV10-3	-	TRBD1	TRBJ2-7	TGTGCCATCCGGGAAGGGACAGGGGGCTACGAGCAGTACTTC	CAIREGTGGYEQYF
TRBV4-1	-	-	TRBJ2-7	TGCGCCAGCAGCCAAGGGCAGGGCAGTTCCTACGAGCAGTACTTC	CASSQGQGSSYEQYF
TRBV7-2	-	TRBD1	TRBJ2-2	TGTGCCAGCAGCTTGGACAGGGGGTTCTTGGACACCGGGGAGCTGTTTTTT	CASSLDRGFLDTGELFF
TRBV7-2	-	TRBD2	TRBJ2-3	TGTGCCAGCGCTAACGGGGGGGGCTCCACAGATACGCAGTATTTT	CASANGGGSTDTQYF
TRBV5-4	once	TRBD1	TRBJ1-4	TGTGCCAGCAGCTTTCTGACAGGGGGCGCAAAGGAAAAACTGTTTTTT	CASSFLTGGAKEKLFF
TRBV2	-	-	TRBJ1-1	TGTGCCAGCGAACAGGGTGACACTGAAGCTTTCTTT	CASEQGDTEAFF
TRBV7-2	-	TRBD2	TRBJ2-3	TGTGCCAGCAGCCCTTCAGCGGGGAGCACAGATACGCAGTATTTT	CASSPSAGSTDTQYF
TRBV28	-	-	TRBJ2-7	TGTGCCAGCGGACAAGAGAGGAGCTCCTACGAGCAGTACTTC	CASGQERSSYEQYF
TRBV30	-	-	TRBJ1-2	TGTGCCTGGAGAGGTCGCTACTATGGCTACACCTTC	CAWRGRYYGYTF
TRBV4-2	-	TRBD1	TRBJ2-7	TGTGCCAGCAGCCAAGTAGGACAGGGTAACTACGAGCAGTACTTC	CASSQVGQGNYEQYF
TRBV6-1	-	-	TRBJ2-2	TGTGCCACGTGCGAGGGTGAATACGGGGAGCTGTTTTTT	CATCEGEYGELFF
TRBV28	few	TRBD2	TRBJ2-7	TGTGCCAGCAGCCCGCCTACAACTAGCGGGGGGGTCTACGAGCAGTACTTC	CASSPPTTSGGVYEQYF
TRBV9	-	TRBD2	TRBJ2-3	TGTGCCAGCAGCCCATCCGGGACTAGTCGGGATACGCAGTATTTT	CASSPSGTSRDTQYF
TRBV25-1	-	-	TRBJ2-7	TGTGCCAGCAGTCTTTCCGGGGGCCGGAGGAACTACGAGCAGTACTTC	CASSLSGGRRNYEQYF
TRBV4-2	-	-	TRBJ2-5	TGTGCCAGCAGCCAAGATGCCCAGGCGACCCAGTACTTC	CASSQDAQATQYF
TRBV28	once	TRBD1	TRBJ2-7	TGTGCCAGCAGTTTTGGGACAGGGGCTTACTACGAGCAGTACTTC	CASSFGTGAYYEQYF
TRBV9	few	-	TRBJ2-2	TGTGCCAGCAGCGGATCCCAAACCGGGGAGCTGTTTTTT	CASSGSQTGELFF
TRBV2	few	-	TRBJ1-1	TGTGCCAGCAGTGCACGTTCGGGGGGGATGAACACTGAAGCTTTCTTT	CASSARSGGMNTEAFF